This paragraph covers one T cell receptor beta chain sequence. Its binding antigen is unknown. Per-base qualities were not stored, and no clone one base away is much larger. TCRbeta CDR3 regions were amplified from genomic DNA by means of the immunoSEQ Assay, a bias-controlled multiplex PCR. The authors' analysis ran thus. Within the assay, amplification of reference gene primers was used to estimate how many nucleated cells each sample contained. Sequence reads were collapsed and filtered to measure the absolute abundance of every unique TCRbeta CDR3 rearrangement. Productive Simpson clonality was computed per sample as the square root of Simpson's diversity index over productive rearrangements. Imported from immuneACCESS, the table was reduced by TCRdb to in-frame sequences with V and J called. These copies leave out some clones; in studies compared against another copy, an unresolved V gene accounts for under half, and the cause of the remainder is not known. The V and J calls and clone size are taken from that table; D and trimming were inferred from the DNA. The table for this sample lists around 6,700 clones; 80% to 90% of them were counted only once. The ten largest clones capture about 9.4% of the sample.

Each collaborating institution followed its own protocols to collect whole blood in K2EDTA tubes. Collaborator samples were shipped for TCRbeta analysis as frozen whole blood, isolated PBMCs, or DNA extracted from either sample type. The record originates from a study of blood T cell repertoires in COVID-19 (dated by TCRdb to 2018 to 2020). Regarding the complete study: Collaborator samples came from the United States, Italy and Spain and covered acute and convalescent phases of COVID-19. The material from the prospective study consisted of cDNA or gDNA derived from T cells, B-cell-depleted T cells, or PBMCs. Deeply sampled blood TCRbeta repertoires from subjects exposed to, actively infected with, or recovered from COVID-19 were included in the dataset. A freely available public database, intended as a resource for researchers studying the immune response to SARS-CoV-2, is where the repertoires were released. Samples came from the ongoing ImmuneRACE study (first 160 participants) plus 1,254 subjects from 6 global collaborators. A de-identified subject ID, COVID-19 status, age in years and sex were almost always included in the sample metadata. Where available, HLA class I and class II types were taken from metadata supplied by the sample provider and were not determined by assay-based typing. Here is what the overall study found, with its caveats: The quantity of clinical and demographic metadata differed by source and by participant and was supplied without curation.

From the cysteine through the phenylalanine, the CDR3 covers 14 amino acids. Of all the DNA, just the CDR3 is kept, 42 bases in frame from base 1. Trimming takes 4 bases from V and 0 bases from J, and the germline ends sit 10 bases apart. According to the germline V gene, CDR1 reads SGHRS and CDR2 reads YFSETQ. Sequenced sample: peripheral blood. This clonotype was obtained from a man in his 70s with active COVID-19. This chain is built from TRBV5-1 and TRBJ2-5; TRBD2 is perhaps the D gene, given 5 matching bases. The nucleotide sequence is given as TGCGCCAGCAGCCCGTCGGGGAACCAAGAGACCCAGTACTTC. Translation gives CASSPSGNQETQYF.